Each of the 27 T cell receptor beta chains below was sequenced from the same sample in a study of OX40 agonist ivuxolimab in advanced cancers. Sequencing was performed with immunoSEQ multiplex PCR; in TCRdb, only in-frame clones are kept and a portion is missing. This sample has about 46,000 clones, with around 87% found just once. This specimen consisted of CD4+ or CD8+ T cells sorted from blood, obtained in a trial of the OX40 agonist ivuxolimab. The source of these receptors is an adult with an advanced solid tumor such as melanoma, head and neck, liver or kidney cancer.

The chain has TRBV6-5 and TRBJ1-5, with D possibly being TRBD1 (5 bases). Germline V gives CDR1 MNHEY, CDR2 SVGAGI. With 6 bases removed from V and 5 bases from J, the gap between germline ends came to 11 bases. The CDR3 contains 13 residues. CDR3 nucleotide sequence: TGTGCCAGCAGGGGCCTGGGGGATCAGCCCCAGCATTTT. Its translation is CASRGLGDQPQHF.

This clone was counted only a few times. The J gene is TRBJ1-5, the V gene TRBV9, with 10 bases aligning to TRBD1. The germline CDR1 and CDR2 sequences are SGDLS and YYNGEE. The V gene end was trimmed by 4 bases and the J gene end by 4 bases; junction bases not matched to a gene: 2. The CDR3 is 14 residues long. CDR3 loop: CASSTGQGNQPQHF. CDR3 bases: TGTGCCAGCAGCACGGGACAGGGGAATCAGCCCCAGCATTTT. The variable domain in full, with the rest retrieved from reference TRBV9 and TRBJ1-5, is DSGVTQTPKHLITATGQRVTLRCSPRSGDLSVYWYQQSLDQGLQFLIQYYNGEERAKGNILERFSAQQFPDLHSELNLSSLELGDSALYFCASSTGQGNQPQHFGDGTRLSIL.

The rearrangement joins TRBV9 to TRBJ2-1; the D is unclear. V was clipped by 4 bases and J by 0 bases, with 11 bases between them. Germline V lookup: CDR1 SGDLS, CDR2 YYNGEE. The CDR3 has 15 amino acids. The CDR3 nucleotides read TGTGCCAGCAGCCCCCGGTCAGGCTCCTACAATGAGCAGTTCTTC. It translates to CASSPRSGSYNEQFF.

The chain combines TRBV16 with TRBJ2-1; TRBD2 matches at 12 bases. Trimming took 0 bases from V and 9 from J; bases not matched to a gene: 15. CDR1 is KGHSY and CDR2 is FQNENV in the germline V gene. The CDR3 is made up of 19 amino acids. CDR3 bases: TGTGCCAGCAGCCAATCGGTTAAAACTAGCGGGAGGTTATTCGGTGAGCAGTTCTTC. It encodes CASSQSVKTSGRLFGEQFF.

This chain links TRBV5-5 with TRBJ1-6; tentatively, D is TRBD1 (5 bases). Germline CDR1 and CDR2: SGHKS and YYEKEE (reference sequence). Trimming left V 3 bases short and J 10 bases short, with 20 bases between. CDR3 length: 16 amino acids. CDR3: CASSSPERDPGSPLHF. For the CDR3, the DNA is TGTGCCAGCAGCTCCCCGGAGCGGGACCCCGGGTCACCCCTCCACTTT. The full variable domain, with the rest looked up from reference TRBV5-5 and TRBJ1-6, is DAGVTQSPTHLIKTRGQQVTLRCSPISGHKSVSWYQQVLGQGPQFIFQYYEKEERGRGNFPDRFSARQFPNYSSELNVNALLLGDSALYLCASSSPERDPGSPLHFGNGTRLTVT.

The rearrangement links TRBV4-3 to TRBJ1-6, with 9 bases lining up with TRBD1. This CDR3 region has 17 residues. The J segment lost 4 bases and the V segment lost 3 bases, leaving 7 bases of the junction unmatched. Germline CDR1 reads LGHNA; CDR2 reads YSLEER. The CDR3: CASSQEPTGGYNSPLHF. The CDR3 DNA reads as TGCGCCAGCAGCCAGGAGCCGACAGGGGGATATAATTCACCCCTCCACTTT.

J is TRBJ2-7 and V is TRBV11-2, with 7 bases lining up with TRBD1. The CDR3 length is 15 residues. Trimming took 4 bases from V and 6 from J; bases not matched to a gene: 12. CDR1 is SGHAT and CDR2 is FQNNGV in the germline V gene. The CDR3 region has the DNA TGTGCCAGCAGCTCAGATTTAGGGGGCGCGGGCGAGCAGTACTTC. Residues: CASSSDLGGAGEQYF.

J is TRBJ2-7 and V is TRBV29-1; D is possibly TRBD2 (5 bases). The CDR3 spans 13 residues. Per germline, CDR1 SQVTM and CDR2 ANQGSEA. Trimming stripped 7 bases from V and 2 bases from J, with 15 bases between. The CDR3 loop is CSARGGRTYEQYF. The CDR3 nucleotides read TGCAGCGCCCGGGGTGGACGCACCTACGAGCAGTACTTC.

This clone has a single count. This chain uses TRBV19 with TRBJ2-6, with D possibly TRBD2 on 5 matching bases. This CDR3 is 14 amino acids long. Looked up from germline, CDR1 is LNHDA and CDR2 is SQIVND (reference sequence). Trimming pared 5 bases from V and 2 bases from J, leaving 7 bases between. Here the CDR3 reads CASSFGTGANVLTF. In DNA form, the CDR3 reads TGTGCCAGTAGTTTCGGGACTGGGGCCAACGTCCTGACTTTC.

This rearrangement joins TRBV6-5 to TRBJ2-1; 7 bases agree with TRBD1. CDR3 length equals 13 residues. V dropped 6 bases and J dropped 7; count of bases not matched to a gene: 6. From germline, CDR1 is MNHEY and CDR2 SVGAGI. This chain's CDR3 is CASRRLDRNEQFF. As DNA, the CDR3 is TGTGCCAGCAGACGCTTGGACAGGAATGAGCAGTTCTTC.

The chain joins TRBV9 to TRBJ1-3; D possibly corresponds to TRBD1 (6 bases). Between the trimmed V and J ends, which lost 3 bases and 0 bases, there was a span of 10 bases. This CDR3 contains 15 residues. From germline, CDR1 is SGDLS and CDR2 YYNGEE. CDR3 DNA: TGTGCCAGCAGCGGGGGGGCCCCCTCTGGAAACACCATATATTTT. Its protein is CASSGGAPSGNTIYF.

The J gene is TRBJ2-2, the V gene TRBV7-9; maybe TRBD1 (6 bases). V lost 2 bases to trimming and J lost 6 bases, with 10 bases between them. Germline loops: CDR1 SEHNR, CDR2 FQNEAQ (reference sequence). The CDR3 sequence is 14 residues long. CDR3 protein: CASSLQGTAGELFF. The CDR3 DNA reads TGTGCCAGCAGCTTACAGGGGACGGCCGGGGAGCTGTTTTTT.

The CDR3 DNA sequence: TGTGCCAGCAGTTTAGCCATCTACTACGAGCAGTACTTC. Its translation is CASSLAIYYEQYF. The rearrangement joins TRBV27 to TRBJ2-7; D unresolved. V was pared by 2 bases and J by 3 bases, with 8 bases between. This CDR3 contains 13 residues. Germline CDR1 MNHEY, CDR2 SMNVEV (reference sequence).

The DNA of the CDR3 is TGTGCCAGCAGTCCCGCGGGGGAAGAGACCCAGTACTTC. It specifies CASSPAGEETQYF. The chain combines TRBV28 with TRBJ2-5; 7 nucleotides line up with TRBD2. V trimming: 5 bases; J trimming: 3 bases; junction bases outside the gene matches: 3. From germline, CDR1 is MDHEN and CDR2 SYDVKM. The CDR3 has 13 amino acids. The complete variable domain, with remaining parts taken from reference TRBV28 and TRBJ2-5, reads DVKVTQSSRYLVKRTGEKVFLECVQDMDHENMFWYRQDPGLGLRLIYFSYDVKMKEKGDIPEGYSVSREKKERFSLILESASTNQTSMYLCASSPAGEETQYFGPGTRLLVL.

The J gene is TRBJ1-2, the V gene TRBV6-5; 10 bases map to TRBD1. The length of the CDR3 is 15 residues. CDR1 is MNHEY and CDR2 is SVGAGI in the germline V gene. The ends lost 2 bases at V and 4 bases at J; junction bases unmatched: 4. The CDR3, as DNA: TGTGCCAGCAGTTACCGGACAGGGGGTGGCTATGGCTACACCTTC. Its protein product is CASSYRTGGGYGYTF.

The gene calls are TRBV7-9 and TRBJ2-5; 9 positions match TRBD1. The CDR3 spans 14 residues. Per germline, CDR1 SEHNR and CDR2 FQNEAQ (reference sequence). Trimming cost V 1 base and J 7 bases; bases outside gene matches: 4. In DNA, the CDR3 is TGTGCCAGCAGCTTAGGGACAGGGGCCGTGACCCAGTACTTC. This codes for CASSLGTGAVTQYF.

In this sample, this clone turned up once. This rearrangement joins TRBV28 to TRBJ2-7; D may be TRBD1 (6 bases). CDR3 size: 13 residues. Trimming left V 2 bases short and J 1 base short, with 6 bases between. The germline gives CDR1 MDHEN, CDR2 SYDVKM. The CDR3 DNA sequence: TGTGCCAGCAGTTTAGGACAGTCCTACGAGCAGTACTTC. Its translation is CASSLGQSYEQYF.

The rearrangement uses TRBV14 and TRBJ2-7; 8 nucleotides agree with TRBD2. Germline V gene sequence: CDR1 SGHDN, CDR2 FVKESK. The CDR3 sequence is 18 residues long. Trimming cost V 5 bases and J 1 base; bases outside gene matches: 16. CDR3 bases: TGTGCCAGCAGCGCCCACAAGCGGGGGACTACAATATCCTACGAGCAGTACTTC. Protein: CASSAHKRGTTISYEQYF. The full variable domain, rest sourced from reference TRBV14 and TRBJ2-7, is EAGVTQFPSHSVIEKGQTVTLRCDPISGHDNLYWYRRVMGKEIKFLLHFVKESKQDESGMPNNRFLAERTGGTYSTLKVQPAELEDSGVYFCASSAHKRGTTISYEQYFGPGTRLTVT.

V gene TRBV30 combines with J gene TRBJ1-2; D is unclear. Germline V lookup: CDR1 GTSNPN, CDR2 SVGIG (reference sequence). The V gene lost 1 base and the J gene lost 8 bases, with 26 bases spanning the gap. The length of the CDR3 is 17 residues. The CDR3 DNA sequence: TGTGCCTGGAGTGCGACGGGAGTACCGACTTTCACGGGGGGCTACACCTTC. It yields the protein CAWSATGVPTFTGGYTF.

This chain uses TRBV6-5 with TRBJ2-3, with a possible D match to TRBD2 (6 bases). This CDR3 region has 14 residues. Trimming shortened V by 2 bases and J by 6 bases, and 12 bases separated the two germline ends. Looked up from germline, CDR1 is MNHEY and CDR2 is SVGAGI. The CDR3 nucleotides are TGTGCCAGCAGTTACGACTTGGAGGGGGATACGCAGTATTTT. Translated: CASSYDLEGDTQYF.

The chain joins TRBV6-5 to TRBJ2-5; the match to TRBD1 covers 8 bases. Germline V CDR1 and CDR2: MNHEY, SVGAGI. The V segment lost 5 bases and the J segment 5 bases; nucleotides outside the gene matches: 7. The CDR3 runs to 14 residues. CDR3 amino acids: CASSLNRDRETQYF. For the CDR3, the DNA is TGTGCCAGCAGTCTGAACCGGGACAGGGAGACCCAGTACTTC.

This sequence joins TRBV7-2 and TRBJ1-1, with D maybe TRBD1 (5 bases). The CDR3 has 14 amino acids. CDR1 is SGHTA and CDR2 is FQGNSA in the germline V gene. V was cut by 10 bases and J by 1 base, with 16 bases left in between. CDR3 region: CATTPGVRNTEAFF. The CDR3 region has the DNA TGTGCCACTACTCCGGGGGTCAGGAACACTGAAGCTTTCTTT.

The genes are TRBV4-1 and TRBJ1-2; D is ambiguous. Trimming shortened V by 1 base and J by 4 bases, and 10 bases separated the two germline ends. This CDR3 region has 14 residues. Germline assignment: CDR1 MGHRA and CDR2 YSYEKL. CDR3 coding DNA: TGCGCCAGCAGCCAAGGCGCAGGAAGCTATGGCTACACCTTC. As protein: CASSQGAGSYGYTF.

This clone appeared a few times. The chain is built from TRBV4-1 and TRBJ1-4; a weak D match, TRBD1 (5 bases). The germline V gene encodes CDR1 MGHRA and CDR2 YSYEKL. Trimming stripped 4 bases from V and 7 bases from J, with 19 bases between. The CDR3 is 16 residues long. DNA for the CDR3: TGCGCCAGCAGCCCCCATAATGGGGGATTGGGTGAAAAACTGTTTTTT. It encodes CASSPHNGGLGEKLFF.

V gene TRBV9 combines with J gene TRBJ1-1; D remains ambiguous. This CDR3 is built from 16 residues. Per the germline V gene, CDR1 is SGDLS and CDR2 is YYNGEE. Deletions cut 3 bases from V and 6 bases from J, with 21 bases between. CDR3 nucleotide sequence: TGTGCCAGCAGCGCCCGAGGGAGGGATGGACGGGCTGAAGCTTTCTTT. Amino acid sequence: CASSARGRDGRAEAFF.

With respect to this clone: This sequence may be a read error, since a much larger clone differs from it by one base. Within the sample, other DNA sequences also encode this same CDR3. The rearrangement uses TRBV15 and TRBJ2-7; no definite D call. The CDR3 totals 12 residues. Germline CDR1 and CDR2: LNHNV and YYDKDF (reference sequence). Trimming shortened V by 0 bases and J by 5 bases, and 5 bases separated the two germline ends. The chain's CDR3 is CATSRDEDEQYF. CDR3 bases: TGTGCCACCAGCAGAGACGAAGACGAGCAGTACTTC.

The rearrangement links TRBV19 to TRBJ2-2, with TRBD2 matching over 9 bases. Germline V gene data show CDR1 as LNHDA and CDR2 as SQIVND (reference sequence). Trimming took 1 base from V and 4 from J; bases not matched to a gene: 10. This CDR3 is 18 amino acids long. This CDR3 reads CASSIVTGREGFTGELFF. Written as DNA, the CDR3 is TGTGCCAGTAGTATAGTGACCGGGCGGGAGGGATTCACCGGGGAGCTGTTTTTT.